This T cell receptor beta chain was sequenced during a study of CXCR3-negative and CXCR3-positive naive CD8 T cells. Study overall: Sequencing brought in 130 million to 150 million TRB reads altogether, and each library got about 1.5 +/- 0.3 million. Study outcomes and limitations: Diversity proved comparably high across both naive subsets and much lower in memory CD8+ cells.

In the case of this clonotype: Its antigen is undetermined.

TRB cDNA libraries were made by UMI-labeled 5' RACE. TCRdb reprocessed the 5' RACE reads and reports one entry per CDR3 protein, with no DNA. The data show approximately 74,000 distinct CDR3 sequences, and the top ten clones hold more than 1.5%. Every CD8+ subset sample held more than 250,000 flow-sorted cells, done in triplicate. Definition of naive CD8+ T cells rested on a CD45RO-CCR7+CD27+CD95- profile. This CDR3 has 15 amino acids. Germline V gene lookup returns CDR1 SQVTM and CDR2 ANQGSEA. What was sequenced was naive CXCR3- CD8+ T cells from blood. Subset meaning: CD45RO-CCR7+CD27+CD95- naive CD8+ T cells lacking CXCR3 (TNR3-). This clonotype originated in a human donor in good health. Some clones in this sample may be carry-over from other donors' samples. The chain employs TRBV29-1 and TRBJ2-7; TCRdb returns TRBD1, unconfirmable since there is no DNA. CDR3 protein: CSVVGKGAESYEQYF.